The clone carrying this TCR beta chain turned up a few times. An end of the junction differs from the germline gene, which may be a read error. There are 17 residues in the CDR3. Germline V gene data show CDR1 as LNHNV and CDR2 as YYDKDF (reference sequence). This sample was taken from a study of CD8+CD57+ T cells in acquired aplastic anemia. CDR3 and TCR beta VDJ profiling relied on a genomic DNA template. Via MiXCR, TCRdb re-called the reads, giving one row per CDR3 protein. The sample lists fewer than 150,000 distinct CDR3 sequences, 48% occurring once. The sample consisted of sorted CD4+, CD8+, or CD8+CD57+ T cells (not recorded which) from PBMCs. The chain joins TRBV15 to TRBJ2-7; D ambiguous. This TCR came from a human donor in good health, serving as a control. Here the CDR3 DNA reads TGTGCCACCAGCGGAGATCGTGATTTGACGGACCAAGGCCGAGGGTACTTC. It specifies CATSGDRDLTDQGRGYF.